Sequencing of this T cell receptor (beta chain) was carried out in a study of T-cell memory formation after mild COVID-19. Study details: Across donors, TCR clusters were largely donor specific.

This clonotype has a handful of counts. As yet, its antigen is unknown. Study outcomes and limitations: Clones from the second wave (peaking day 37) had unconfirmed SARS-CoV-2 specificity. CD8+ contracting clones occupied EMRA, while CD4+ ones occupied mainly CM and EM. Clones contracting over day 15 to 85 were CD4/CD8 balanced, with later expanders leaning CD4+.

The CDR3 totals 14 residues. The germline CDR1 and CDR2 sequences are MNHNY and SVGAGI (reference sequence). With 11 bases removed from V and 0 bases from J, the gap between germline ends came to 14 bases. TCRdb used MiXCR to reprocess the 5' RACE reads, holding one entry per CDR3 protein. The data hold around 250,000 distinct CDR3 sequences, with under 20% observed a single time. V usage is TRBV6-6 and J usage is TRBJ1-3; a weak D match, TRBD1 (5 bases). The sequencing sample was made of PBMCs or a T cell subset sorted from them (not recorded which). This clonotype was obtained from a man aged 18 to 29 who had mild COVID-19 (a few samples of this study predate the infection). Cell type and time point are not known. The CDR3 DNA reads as TGTGCCGGACTGAGGACAAGCTCTGGAAACACCATATATTTT. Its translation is CAGLRTSSGNTIYF.